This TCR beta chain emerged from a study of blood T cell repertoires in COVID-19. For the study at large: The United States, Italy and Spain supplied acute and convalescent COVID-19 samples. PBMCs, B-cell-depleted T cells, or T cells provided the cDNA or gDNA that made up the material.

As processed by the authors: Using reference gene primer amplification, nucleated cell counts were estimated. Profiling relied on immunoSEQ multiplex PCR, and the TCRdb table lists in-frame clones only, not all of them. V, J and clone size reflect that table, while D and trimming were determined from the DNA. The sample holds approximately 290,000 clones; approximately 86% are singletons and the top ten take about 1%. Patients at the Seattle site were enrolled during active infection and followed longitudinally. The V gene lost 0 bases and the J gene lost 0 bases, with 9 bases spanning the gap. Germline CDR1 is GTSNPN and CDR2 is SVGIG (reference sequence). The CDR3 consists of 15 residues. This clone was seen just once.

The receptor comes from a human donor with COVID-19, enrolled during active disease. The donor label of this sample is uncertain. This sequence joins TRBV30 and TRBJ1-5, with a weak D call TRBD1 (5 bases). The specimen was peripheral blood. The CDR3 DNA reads TGTGCCTGGAGTGTACGGGGGGGTAGCAATCAGCCCCAGCATTTT. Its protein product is CAWSVRGGSNQPQHF.